This entry is about one T cell receptor beta chain. Its antigen is still unknown. MiXCR, applied by TCRdb to the reads, yields one record per CDR3 protein. Found here are approximately 730,000 distinct CDR3 sequences, 33% of them singletons; the top ten hold roughly 18%. The data originate from a study of T cell repertoires in cytomegalovirus infection. Study as a whole: Through public TCR beta signatures, both CMV infection and matching HLA type were indicated.

General study points: CMV-specific HLA-C-restricted TCR beta clonotypes dominated the ex vivo response. Cumulative public TCR beta family frequency identified carriers of CMV plus the relevant HLA.

This CDR3 is built from 11 residues. Losses at the gene ends were 7 bases for V and 5 bases for J; bases not matched to a gene: 0. Germline CDR1 and CDR2: SNHLY and FYNNEI. The receptor was isolated from a human donor in good health (CMV status not recorded). Some clones in this sample may be carry-over from other donors' samples. The chain links TRBV2 to TRBJ2-7, with TRBD2 matching over 9 bases. This material consisted of cultured PBMCs, taken from culture after CMV antigen stimulation. CDR3 coding DNA: TGTGCCAGCAAGCGGGGGGACGAGCAGTACTTC. As protein: CASKRGDEQYF.